This T cell receptor beta chain comes out of a study of technical replicates of blood from several donors. Here immunoSEQ multiplex PCR was the method, and the copy in TCRdb shows in-frame clones only, minus some. The sample carries some 64,000 clones, more than 85% recorded once. Trimming removed 6 bases from V and 5 bases from J, with 8 bases in between. Germline CDR1 SNHLY, CDR2 FYNNEI. This CDR3 spans 12 amino acids. The receptor's source is a human donor in good health. Some clones in this sample may be carry-over from other donors' samples. This chain uses TRBV2 with TRBJ2-4, with D perhaps matching TRBD1 (5 bases). Sequences were obtained from PBMCs. CDR3 sequence: CASSLQENIQYF. CDR3 bases: TGTGCCAGCAGCTTACAGGAAAACATTCAGTACTTC.